This T cell receptor beta chain was sequenced for a study of regulatory T cells in long-lasting Graves disease. Libraries of TCR beta came from iRepertoire HTBI primers plus Arm-PCR of CDR3 regions. TCRdb called the multiplex PCR reads again in MiXCR, with one record for every CDR3 protein. The data hold just over 600,000 distinct CDR3 sequences, with less than 20% observed a single time. Trimming took off 8 bases at V and 0 bases at J, with 12 bases between the two ends. In germline, CDR1 is SGHTA, CDR2 FQGNSA. The CDR3 runs 14 residues. Whole-study results and caveats: Segments TRBV28, TRBJ1-2 and TRBJ2-5 showed preferential usage in persistent disease.

This clonotype was detected many times. Antigen: not known. As for time point: newly diagnosed GD, antithyroid drugs for less than 3 months. Generation of the TCR library employed RNA extracted from PBMCs. These data also formed part of another study, on T cells in Graves' hyperthyroidism and ophthalmopathy.

Specimen: peripheral blood mononuclear cells (PBMCs), collected at new diagnosis, from a patient treated with antithyroid drugs. This receptor was taken from a woman in her 30s with Graves disease. The chain is built from TRBV7-2 and TRBJ2-3, with no clear D. CDR3 in DNA: TGTGCCAGCCACCAAGGGCCTAGCACAGATACGCAGTATTTT. It is translated as CASHQGPSTDTQYF.